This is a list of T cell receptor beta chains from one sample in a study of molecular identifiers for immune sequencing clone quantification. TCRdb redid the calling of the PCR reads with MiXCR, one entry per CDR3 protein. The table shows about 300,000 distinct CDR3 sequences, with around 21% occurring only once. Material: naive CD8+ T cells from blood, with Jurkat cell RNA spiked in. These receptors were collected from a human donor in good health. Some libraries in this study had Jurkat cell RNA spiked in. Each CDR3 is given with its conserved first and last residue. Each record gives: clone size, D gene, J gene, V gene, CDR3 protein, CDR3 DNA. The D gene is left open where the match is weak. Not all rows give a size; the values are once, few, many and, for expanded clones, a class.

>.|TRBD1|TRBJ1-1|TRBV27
CASSPRQGVGTEAFF
TGTGCCAGCAGTCCCCGACAGGGAGTGGGCACTGAAGCTTTCTTT
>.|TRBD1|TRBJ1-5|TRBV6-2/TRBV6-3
CASSPSDRVYSNQPQHF
TGTGCCAGCAGCCCCTCCGACAGGGTCTATAGCAATCAGCCCCAGCATTTT
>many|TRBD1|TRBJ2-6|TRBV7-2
CASSLTWTGLSGANVLTF
TGTGCCAGCAGCTTAACCTGGACAGGGTTATCTGGGGCCAACGTCCTGACTTTC
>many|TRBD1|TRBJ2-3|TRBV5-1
CASSLYITTGYTDTQYF
TGCGCCAGCAGCTTGTACATCACGACAGGGTACACAGATACGCAGTATTTT
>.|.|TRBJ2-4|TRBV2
CASSEGPLHIQYF
TGTGCCAGCAGTGAAGGCCCCCTCCACATTCAGTACTTC
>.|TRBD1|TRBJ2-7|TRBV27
CASSRTGSEQYF
TGTGCCAGCAGTAGGACAGGGAGCGAGCAGTACTTC
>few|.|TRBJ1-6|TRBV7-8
CASSLPGQGPPIDDSPLHF
TGTGCCAGCAGCTTACCGGGACAAGGGCCACCGATCGACGATTCACCCCTCCACTTT
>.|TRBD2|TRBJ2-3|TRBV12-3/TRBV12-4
CTSSFASGGPWTQYF
TGTACCAGCAGTTTCGCTTCGGGAGGGCCGTGGACGCAGTATTTT
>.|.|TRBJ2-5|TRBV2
CASSIAQGGVQETQYF
TGTGCCAGCAGCATCGCGCAGGGGGGGGTCCAAGAGACCCAGTACTTC
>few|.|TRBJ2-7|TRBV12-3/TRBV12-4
CASSLSGPGDEQYF
TGTGCCAGCAGTTTGAGCGGGCCAGGGGACGAGCAGTACTTC
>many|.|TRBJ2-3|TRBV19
CASSIGIVSTDTQYF
TGTGCCAGTAGTATCGGAATAGTGAGCACAGATACGCAGTATTTT
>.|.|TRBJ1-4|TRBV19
CASSIGPATNEKLFF
TGTGCCAGTAGTATTGGGCCTGCAACTAATGAAAAACTGTTTTTT
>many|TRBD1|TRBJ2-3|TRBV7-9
CASSARQGPADTQYF
TGTGCCAGCAGCGCGCGACAGGGACCCGCAGATACGCAGTATTTT
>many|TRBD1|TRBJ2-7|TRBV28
CASSLLTGGQDEQYF
TGTGCCAGCAGTTTATTGACAGGGGGCCAGGACGAGCAGTACTTC
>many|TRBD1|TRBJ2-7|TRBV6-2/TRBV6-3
CASHNRGRGPLYEQYF
TGTGCCAGCCACAACCGAGGCAGGGGGCCCCTCTACGAGCAGTACTTC
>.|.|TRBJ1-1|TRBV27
CASSGTPGATEAFF
TGTGCCAGCAGTGGGACACCTGGGGCAACTGAAGCTTTCTTT
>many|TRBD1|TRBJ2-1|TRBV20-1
CSAYGAGQGIYNEQFF
TGCAGTGCTTACGGCGCGGGACAGGGAATATACAATGAGCAGTTCTTC
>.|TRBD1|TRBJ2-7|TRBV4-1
CASSQVAGGREQYF
TGCGCCAGCAGCCAAGTTGCAGGGGGTAGGGAGCAGTACTTC
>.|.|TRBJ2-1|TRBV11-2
CASSLGRAYNEQFF
TGTGCCAGCAGCTTGGGCAGGGCTTACAATGAGCAGTTCTTC
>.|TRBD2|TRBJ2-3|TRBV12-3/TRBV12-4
CASSLREGPTDTQYF
TGTGCCAGCAGTTTACGGGAGGGCCCCACAGATACGCAGTATTTT
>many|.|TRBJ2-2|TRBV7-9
CASSFVPGELFF
TGTGCCAGCAGCTTCGTCCCCGGGGAGCTGTTTTTT
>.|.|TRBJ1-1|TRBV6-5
CASRSEWGGFTKNTEAFF
TGTGCCAGCAGATCCGAGTGGGGCGGATTCACTAAGAACACTGAAGCTTTCTTT
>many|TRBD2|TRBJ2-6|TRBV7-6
CASSLISGGSGANVLTF
TGTGCCAGCAGCTTAATTTCGGGAGGGTCTGGGGCCAACGTCCTGACTTTC
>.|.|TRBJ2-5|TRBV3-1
CASSQEGLGRTTQYF
TGTGCCAGCAGCCAAGAGGGACTCGGACGGACGACCCAGTACTTC
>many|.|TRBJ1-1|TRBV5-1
CASSDTRTVMNTEAFF
TGCGCCAGCAGCGACACAAGGACAGTTATGAACACTGAAGCTTTCTTT
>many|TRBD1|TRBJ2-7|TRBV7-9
CASSPEQTGVEQYF
TGTGCCAGCAGCCCGGAACAGACAGGGGTCGAGCAGTACTTC
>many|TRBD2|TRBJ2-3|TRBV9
CASSSEGLAVDTQYF
TGTGCCAGCAGCTCCGAGGGACTAGCGGTGGATACGCAGTATTTT
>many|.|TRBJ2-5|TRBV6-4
CASSERGGPSQETQYF
TGTGCCAGCAGTGAAAGGGGGGGCCCATCACAAGAGACCCAGTACTTC
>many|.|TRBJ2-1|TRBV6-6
CASSYTGEGDEQFF
TGTGCCAGCAGTTACACGGGGGAGGGGGATGAGCAGTTCTTC
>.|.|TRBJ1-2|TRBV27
CGTGQNYGYTF
TGTGGCACCGGACAGAACTATGGCTACACCTTC
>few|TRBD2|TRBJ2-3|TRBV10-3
CATKSGTSGVDTQYF
TGTGCCACCAAATCCGGGACTAGCGGGGTTGATACGCAGTATTTT
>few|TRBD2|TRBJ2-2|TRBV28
CASSFLAGNTGELFF
TGTGCCAGCAGTTTTTTAGCGGGAAACACCGGGGAGCTGTTTTTT
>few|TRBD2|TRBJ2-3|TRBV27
CASSSLTSGGAGDTQYF
TGTGCCAGCAGTTCATTGACTAGCGGGGGGGCTGGGGATACGCAGTATTTT
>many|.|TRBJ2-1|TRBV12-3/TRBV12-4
CASSVFGDFGDSEFF
TGTGCCAGCAGCGTGTTCGGGGACTTTGGGGACTCGGAGTTCTTC
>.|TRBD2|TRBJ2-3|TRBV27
CASQLAGVGDTQYF
TGTGCCAGCCAGCTAGCGGGAGTCGGTGATACGCAGTATTTT
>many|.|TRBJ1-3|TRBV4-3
CASSQGTGSGNTIYF
TGCGCCAGCAGCCAAGGCACAGGCTCTGGAAACACCATATATTTT
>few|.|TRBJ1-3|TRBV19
CASGTGNTIYF
TGTGCCAGTGGGACTGGAAACACCATATATTTT
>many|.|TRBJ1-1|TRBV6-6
CASSYGLTEAFF
TGTGCCAGCAGTTACGGTCTCACTGAAGCTTTCTTT
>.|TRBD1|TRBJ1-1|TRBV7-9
CASSSPQAGGLNTEAFF
TGTGCCAGCAGCTCTCCCCAGGCAGGGGGCTTGAACACTGAAGCTTTCTTT
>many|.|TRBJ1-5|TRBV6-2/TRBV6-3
CASSYGGRMQPQHF
TGTGCCAGCAGTTACGGGGGGCGCATGCAGCCCCAGCATTTT
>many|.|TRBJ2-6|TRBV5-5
CASSLGPTGQKSSGANVLTF
TGTGCCAGCAGCTTGGGCCCTACAGGGCAAAAAAGCTCTGGGGCCAACGTCCTGACTTTC
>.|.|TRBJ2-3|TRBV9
CASSAGVTSTDTQYF
TGTGCCAGCAGCGCCGGGGTTACTAGCACAGATACGCAGTATTTT
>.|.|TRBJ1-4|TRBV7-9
CASSLALRGVNEKLFF
TGTGCCAGCAGCTTAGCCCTTCGGGGGGTTAATGAAAAACTGTTTTTT
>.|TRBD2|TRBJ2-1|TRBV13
CASSSPPSSGASAGSEQFF
TGTGCCAGCAGCTCCCCCCCGAGTAGCGGGGCTTCCGCGGGGAGTGAGCAGTTCTTC